This TCR beta chain was captured by sequencing in a study of graft-versus-host responses after intestinal transplantation. Overall study context: Induction using anti-thymocyte globulin, followed by tacrolimus and steroids for two to three years, was given to all recipients.

Germline CDR1 is SGHDT and CDR2 is YYEEEE. The germline V and J ends were trimmed by 0 bases and 0 bases, with 10 bases remaining between them. The CDR3 covers 16 residues. TCRdb's copy holds only in-frame clones and misses some; the assay was immunoSEQ multiplex PCR. The sample lists some 76,000 clones, roughly 91% occurring once. A remark on this clone: Its specificity is unknown.

Findings and caveats of the study: Levels of circulating GvH clones at their peak were associated with early post-transplant HvG declines. GvH clones surfaced in recipient marrow, some emerging earlier in ileum or blood. Allografts of patients with graft-donor T cell macrochimerism showed high graft-versus-host to host-versus-graft clone ratios.

Sequences were derived from unstimulated CD8+ T cells sorted from spleen or lymph node cells, sampled before transplant. This chain joins TRBV5-6 and TRBJ2-1; the D is unclear. This sequence originates from a human donor who was the organ donor for an intestinal transplant. For the CDR3, the DNA is TGTGCCAGCAGCTTGGTAGGCATGAGCTCCTACAATGAGCAGTTCTTC. It specifies CASSLVGMSSYNEQFF.